This TCR beta chain comes out of a study of T cells in localized non-small cell lung cancer. The CDR3 length is 15 residues. The germline gives CDR1 MNHEY, CDR2 SMNVEV (reference sequence). The germline V and J ends were trimmed by 0 bases and 4 bases, with 10 bases remaining between them. Sequencing was performed with immunoSEQ multiplex PCR; in TCRdb, only in-frame clones are kept and a portion is missing. The repertoire has 65,000 to 90,000 clones, less than 85% of them found once; the top ten carry roughly 21%. The TCR sequence derives from a man aged 35-75 years with stage II squamous cell lung carcinoma. This specimen was PBMCs, taken before any cancer treatment. The chain couples TRBV27 to TRBJ1-5; unclear D gene. The CDR3 is CASSLSVASNQPQHF. In nucleotides, the CDR3 is TGTGCCAGCAGTTTATCGGTAGCAAGTAATCAGCCCCAGCATTTT.